A selection of T cell receptor beta chains follows, all from one sample in a study of T cell responses to AZD1222 COVID-19 vaccine. Repertoires were generated with immunoSEQ multiplex PCR, while TCRdb's copy carries only in-frame clones and drops some. The profile shows about 99,000 clones, about 89% of them singletons. Sequencing used peripheral blood, obtained on day 0 of AZD1222 vaccination. The receptor set was obtained from an adult in good health. The CDR3 runs from the conserved cysteine through the conserved F or W. D genes are given only for firm matches. The listing skips clone size in some rows; elsewhere it reads once, few, many or a size class.

v_call: TRBV30
d_call: TRBD1
clone_size: .
j_call: TRBJ1-1
cdr3_nt: TGTGCCTGGAGTGAAAGTCTGGACAGGGGTTTAGGCCGTACTGAAGCTTTCTTT
cdr3_aa: CAWSESLDRGLGRTEAFF

v_call: TRBV7-9
d_call: TRBD1
clone_size: .
j_call: TRBJ1-6
cdr3_nt: TGTGCCAGCAGCGAGACAGGGGATTCACCCCTCCACTTT
cdr3_aa: CASSETGDSPLHF

v_call: TRBV27
d_call: .
clone_size: .
j_call: TRBJ1-1
cdr3_nt: TGTGCCAGCAGGCCCACGCGGGGCACTGAAGCTTTCTTT
cdr3_aa: CASRPTRGTEAFF

v_call: TRBV18
d_call: .
clone_size: .
j_call: TRBJ1-1
cdr3_nt: TGTGCCAGCTCACCACCGTCCGAGCCGCCGGGAGCTTTCTTT
cdr3_aa: CASSPPSEPPGAFF

v_call: TRBV15
d_call: TRBD1
clone_size: .
j_call: TRBJ1-1
cdr3_nt: TGTGCCACCAGCATCGGGACAGCGAACACTGAAGCTTTCTTT
cdr3_aa: CATSIGTANTEAFF

v_call: TRBV7-5
d_call: .
clone_size: .
j_call: TRBJ1-1
cdr3_nt: TGTGCCAGAAGCGCACCTAGGAGGGATATTACGGGAGGGACTGAAGCTTTCTTT
cdr3_aa: CARSAPRRDITGGTEAFF

v_call: TRBV9
d_call: TRBD2
clone_size: .
j_call: TRBJ2-3
cdr3_nt: TGTGCCAGCAGCGGAGGGACTAGCAGAATGGCAGATACGCAGTATTTT
cdr3_aa: CASSGGTSRMADTQYF

v_call: TRBV27
d_call: .
clone_size: .
j_call: TRBJ2-3
cdr3_nt: TGTGCCAGCAGTTTAAGACGGTTCACAGATACGCAGTATTTT
cdr3_aa: CASSLRRFTDTQYF

v_call: TRBV29-1
d_call: .
clone_size: .
j_call: TRBJ1-1
cdr3_nt: TGCAGCGTCAGGATCCCTGAAGCTTTCTTT
cdr3_aa: CSVRIPEAFF

v_call: TRBV27
d_call: .
clone_size: .
j_call: TRBJ1-1
cdr3_nt: TGTGCCAGCAGTGTTACCTCCTTGACAGCTTCTTTCACTGAAGCTTTCTTT
cdr3_aa: CASSVTSLTASFTEAFF

v_call: TRBV7-6
d_call: .
clone_size: few
j_call: TRBJ1-3
cdr3_nt: TGTGCCAGCAGCTTAGTAGCAACACCTGGAAACACCATATATTTT
cdr3_aa: CASSLVATPGNTIYF

v_call: TRBV30
d_call: .
clone_size: .
j_call: TRBJ2-1
cdr3_nt: TGTGCCTGGAGTGTAGTACGGCATGAGCAGTTCTTC
cdr3_aa: CAWSVVRHEQFF

v_call: TRBV9
d_call: TRBD1
clone_size: .
j_call: TRBJ2-3
cdr3_nt: TGTGCCAGCAGCGGACAGGGCGTAGGGGCAGATACGCAGTATTTT
cdr3_aa: CASSGQGVGADTQYF

v_call: TRBV5-6
d_call: .
clone_size: .
j_call: TRBJ2-4
cdr3_nt: TGTGCCAGCAGCTTCCAGGGAGCCAAAAACATTCAGTACTTC
cdr3_aa: CASSFQGAKNIQYF

v_call: TRBV19
d_call: .
clone_size: .
j_call: TRBJ2-7
cdr3_nt: TGTGCCAGTAGGCCCTGGGGTCTGAACGAGCAGTACTTC
cdr3_aa: CASRPWGLNEQYF

v_call: TRBV5-1
d_call: TRBD2
clone_size: .
j_call: TRBJ2-1
cdr3_nt: TGCGCCAGCAGCTACCCCGGGACTAGCGGGGGGTACGGCTCCTACAATGAGCAGTTCTTC
cdr3_aa: CASSYPGTSGGYGSYNEQFF

v_call: TRBV4-1
d_call: .
clone_size: .
j_call: TRBJ1-4
cdr3_nt: TGCGCCAGCAAGATCTCCGGTGAACTGGGAAAACTGTTTTTT
cdr3_aa: CASKISGELGKLFF

v_call: TRBV5-6
d_call: TRBD1
clone_size: .
j_call: TRBJ1-1
cdr3_nt: TGTGCCAGCAGCTCTACGGACAGGGCAGGTACGGTTCTGAACACTGAAGCTTTCTTT
cdr3_aa: CASSSTDRAGTVLNTEAFF